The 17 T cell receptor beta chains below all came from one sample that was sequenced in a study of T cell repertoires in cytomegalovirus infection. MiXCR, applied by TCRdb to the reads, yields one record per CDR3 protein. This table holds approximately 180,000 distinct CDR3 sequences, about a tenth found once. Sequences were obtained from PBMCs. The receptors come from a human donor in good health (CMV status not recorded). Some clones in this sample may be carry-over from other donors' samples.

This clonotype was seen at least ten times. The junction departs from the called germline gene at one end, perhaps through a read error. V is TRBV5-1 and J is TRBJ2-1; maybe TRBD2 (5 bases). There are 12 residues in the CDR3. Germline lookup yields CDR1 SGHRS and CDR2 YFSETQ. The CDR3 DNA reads TGTGCCAGCAGCTTAGGAGGCAATGAGCAGTTCTTC. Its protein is CASSLGGNEQFF.

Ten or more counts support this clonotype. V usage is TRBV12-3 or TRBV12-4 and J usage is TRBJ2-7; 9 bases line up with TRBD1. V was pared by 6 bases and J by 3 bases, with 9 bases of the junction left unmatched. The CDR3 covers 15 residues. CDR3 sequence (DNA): TGTGCCAGCAGAAAGGACAGGGGATCCCTCTACGAGCAGTACTTC. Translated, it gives CASRKDRGSLYEQYF.

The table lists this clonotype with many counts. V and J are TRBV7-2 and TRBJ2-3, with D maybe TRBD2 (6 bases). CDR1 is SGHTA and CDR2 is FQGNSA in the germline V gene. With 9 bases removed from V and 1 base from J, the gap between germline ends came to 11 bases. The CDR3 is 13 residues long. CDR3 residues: CASRELGTDTQYF. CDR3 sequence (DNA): TGTGCCAGTCGGGAGCTAGGCACAGATACGCAGTATTTT.

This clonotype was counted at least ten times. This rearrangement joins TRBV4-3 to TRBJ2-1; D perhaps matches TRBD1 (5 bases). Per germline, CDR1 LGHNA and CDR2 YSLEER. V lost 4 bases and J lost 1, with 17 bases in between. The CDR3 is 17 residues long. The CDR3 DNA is TGCGCCAGCAGCCGAAAAAACCAGCCAGGGTCCTACAATGAGCAGTTCTTC. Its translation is CASSRKNQPGSYNEQFF.

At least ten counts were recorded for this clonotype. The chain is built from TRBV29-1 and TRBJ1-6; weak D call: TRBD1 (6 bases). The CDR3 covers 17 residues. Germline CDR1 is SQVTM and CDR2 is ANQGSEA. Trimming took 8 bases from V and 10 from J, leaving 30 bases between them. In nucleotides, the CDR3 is TGCAGCCCTGCAACCGTTTGTTCATCAGGGGCCCTCTCACCCCTCCACTTT. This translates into CSPATVCSSGALSPLHF.

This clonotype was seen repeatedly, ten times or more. The DNA for the CDR3 is TGTGCCAGCAGCCTCCTTAGCGGGAGGGCCAACACAGATACGCAGTATTTT. Amino acid sequence: CASSLLSGRANTDTQYF. The chain uses TRBV7-3 and TRBJ2-3, with 11 bases identical to TRBD2. Losses at the gene ends were 5 bases for V and 2 bases for J; bases not matched to a gene: 9. The germline V gene has CDR1 SGHTA and CDR2 FQGTGA. This CDR3 has 17 residues.

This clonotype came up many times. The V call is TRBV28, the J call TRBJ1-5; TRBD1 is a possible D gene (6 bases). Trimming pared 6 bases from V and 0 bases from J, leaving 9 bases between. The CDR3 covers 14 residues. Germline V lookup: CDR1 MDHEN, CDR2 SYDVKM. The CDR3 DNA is TGTGCCAGCAGAAGGGACATTAGCAATCAGCCCCAGCATTTT. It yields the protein CASRRDISNQPQHF. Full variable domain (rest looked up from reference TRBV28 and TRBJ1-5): DVKVTQSSRYLVKRTGEKVFLECVQDMDHENMFWYRQDPGLGLRLIYFSYDVKMKEKGDIPEGYSVSREKKERFSLILESASTNQTSMYLCASRRDISNQPQHFGDGTRLSIL.

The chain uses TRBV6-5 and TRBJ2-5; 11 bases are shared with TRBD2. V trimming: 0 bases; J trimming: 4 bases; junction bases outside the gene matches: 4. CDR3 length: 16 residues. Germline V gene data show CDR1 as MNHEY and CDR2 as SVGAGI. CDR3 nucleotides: TGTGCCAGCAGTTACTCCGGGACTAGCGGATTAGAGACCCAGTACTTC. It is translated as CASSYSGTSGLETQYF.

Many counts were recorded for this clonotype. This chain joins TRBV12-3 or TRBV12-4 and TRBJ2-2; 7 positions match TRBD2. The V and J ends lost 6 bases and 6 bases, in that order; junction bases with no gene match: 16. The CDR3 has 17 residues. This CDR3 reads CASSPVGAGVRAGELFF. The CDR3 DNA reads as TGTGCCAGCAGCCCAGTCGGGGCGGGGGTACGGGCCGGGGAGCTGTTTTTT.

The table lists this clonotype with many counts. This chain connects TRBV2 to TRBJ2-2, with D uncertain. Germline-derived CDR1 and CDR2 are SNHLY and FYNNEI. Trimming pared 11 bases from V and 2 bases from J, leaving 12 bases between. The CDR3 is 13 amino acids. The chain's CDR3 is CAGRTANTGELFF. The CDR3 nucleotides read TGTGCCGGACGGACGGCCAACACCGGGGAGCTGTTTTTT.

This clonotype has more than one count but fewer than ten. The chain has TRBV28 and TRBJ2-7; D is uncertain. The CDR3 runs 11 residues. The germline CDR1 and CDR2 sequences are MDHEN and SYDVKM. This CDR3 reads CVVLTSYEQYF. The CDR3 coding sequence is TGTGTTGTCCTGACCTCCTACGAGCAGTACTTC.

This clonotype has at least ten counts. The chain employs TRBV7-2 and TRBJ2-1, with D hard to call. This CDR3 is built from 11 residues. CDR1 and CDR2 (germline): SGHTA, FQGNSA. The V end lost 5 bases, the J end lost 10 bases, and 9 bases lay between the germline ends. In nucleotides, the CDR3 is TGTGCCAGCAGCCCCCTCTACGAGCAGTTCTTC. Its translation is CASSPLYEQFF.

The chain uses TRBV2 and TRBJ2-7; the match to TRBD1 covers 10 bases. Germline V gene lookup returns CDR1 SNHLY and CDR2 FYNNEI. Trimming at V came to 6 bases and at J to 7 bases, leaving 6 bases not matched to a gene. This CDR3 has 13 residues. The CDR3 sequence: CASRGQGSGEQYF. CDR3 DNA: TGTGCCAGCAGGGGACAGGGGTCGGGGGAGCAGTACTTC.

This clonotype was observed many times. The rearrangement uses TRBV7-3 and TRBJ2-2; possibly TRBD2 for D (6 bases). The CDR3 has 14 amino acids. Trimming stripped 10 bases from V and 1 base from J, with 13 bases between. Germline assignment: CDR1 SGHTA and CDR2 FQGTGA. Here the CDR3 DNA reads TGTGCCACTACCCCCGGGAGGAACACCGGGGAGCTGTTTTTT. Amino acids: CATTPGRNTGELFF.

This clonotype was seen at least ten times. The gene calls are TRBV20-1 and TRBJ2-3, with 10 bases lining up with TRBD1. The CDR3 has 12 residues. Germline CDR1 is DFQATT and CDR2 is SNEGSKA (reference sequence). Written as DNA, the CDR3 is TGCAGCGGGACAGGGGGCACAGATACGCAGTATTTT. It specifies CSGTGGTDTQYF.

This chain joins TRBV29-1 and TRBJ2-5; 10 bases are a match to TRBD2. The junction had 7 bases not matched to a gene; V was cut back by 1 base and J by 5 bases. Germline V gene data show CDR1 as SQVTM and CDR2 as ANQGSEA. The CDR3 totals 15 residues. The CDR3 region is CSVEGSSGGWETQYF. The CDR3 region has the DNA TGCAGCGTTGAAGGATCTAGCGGGGGCTGGGAGACCCAGTACTTC.

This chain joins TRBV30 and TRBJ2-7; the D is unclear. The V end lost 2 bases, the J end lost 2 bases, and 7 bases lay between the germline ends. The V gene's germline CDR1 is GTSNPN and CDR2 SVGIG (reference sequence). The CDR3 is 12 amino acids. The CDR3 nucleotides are TGTGCCTGGAGTTTGGTAACCTACGAGCAGTACTTC. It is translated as CAWSLVTYEQYF.